The rows below give T cell receptor beta chains drawn from one sample of a study of regulatory T cells in long-lasting Graves disease. TCRdb fed the multiplex PCR reads into MiXCR, producing one record per CDR3 protein. The table lists hundreds of thousands of distinct CDR3 sequences, 16% of them singletons. The same sample was also used in a study of T cells in Graves' hyperthyroidism and ophthalmopathy.

The specimen comprised peripheral blood mononuclear cells (PBMCs), sampled at new diagnosis, from a patient treated with antithyroid drugs. These receptors originate from a woman aged 40 to 65 with Graves disease. The CDR3 runs from the conserved cysteine through the conserved F or W. A D gene is named only where the DNA matches it firmly. Size values are once, few and many counts, or a class for expanded clones, and some rows have none.

18 few TRBJ2-7 TRBV6-5 - TGTGCCAGCAGTTACGGTTTTGGGACCACAGCCCCCCACTACGAGCAGTACTTC CASSYGFGTTAPHYEQYF
15 - TRBJ1-4 TRBV9 - TGTGCCAGCAGCATCCGGGGCCAACTTAATGAAAAACTGTTTTTT CASSIRGQLNEKLFF
14 - TRBJ2-2 TRBV12-3/TRBV12-4 - TGTGCCAGCAGTTTTAGCCAGAACACCGGGGAGCTGTTTTTT CASSFSQNTGELFF
15 - TRBJ1-3 TRBV6-1 - TGTGCCAGCAGTGGTGGAGGGGGGGCTGGAAACACCATATATTTT CASSGGGGAGNTIYF
13 many TRBJ1-4 TRBV6-2/TRBV6-3 - TGTGCCACCGGACTCCTATTCCGGGAAAAACTGTTTTTT CATGLLFREKLFF
13 many TRBJ1-1 TRBV30 TRBD1 TGTGCCTGGACCGGACAGGGGAACACTGAAGCTTTCTTT CAWTGQGNTEAFF
15 many TRBJ1-5 TRBV6-5 - TGTGCCAGCAGTCCCTCGACCGCCAGCAATCAGCCCCAGCATTTT CASSPSTASNQPQHF
17 - TRBJ1-1 TRBV20-1 TRBD1 TGCAGTGCTAGAGACCCAAAGTCGGGACAGTTGAACACTGAAGCTTTCTTT CSARDPKSGQLNTEAFF
14 once TRBJ1-1 TRBV28 TRBD1 TGTGCCAGTAGTATAGGGGGCGGAGGAACTGAAGCTTTCTTT CASSIGGGGTEAFF
13 few TRBJ2-3 TRBV12-3/TRBV12-4 - TGTGCCAGCAGTTTAGACAGCACAGATACGCGGTATTTT CASSLDSTDTRYF
16 many TRBJ1-1 TRBV10-3 - TGTGCCATCAGAGCCCGCCGGGACACGCTGAACACTGAAGCTTTCTTT CAIRARRDTLNTEAFF
17 many TRBJ1-1 TRBV6-2/TRBV6-3 TRBD1 TGTGCCAGCCCGAAGGGGGCCAAGGGGACCCGGGGCACTGAAGCTTTCTTT CASPKGAKGTRGTEAFF
16 many TRBJ2-1 TRBV4-1 - TGCGCCAGCAGCCAAGAAGGGGCAAGGCTTTACAATGAGCAGTTCTTC CASSQEGARLYNEQFF
13 many TRBJ2-7 TRBV28 - TGTGCCAGCAGTTTAGGGGGGAATTACGAGCAGTACTTC CASSLGGNYEQYF
15 - TRBJ1-2 TRBV6-5 TRBD1 TGTGCCAGCAGTTACTTTACAGGGGCTAACTATGGCTACACCTTC CASSYFTGANYGYTF
13 many TRBJ1-1 TRBV27 - TGTGCCAGCAGTACTCGCCCGGGCGGTGAAGCTTTCTTT CASSTRPGGEAFF
16 many TRBJ2-1 TRBV7-3 - TGTGCCAGCAGCTTGGCAGGGACGGGTTCTTTCGATGAGCAGTTCTTC CASSLAGTGSFDEQFF
15 - TRBJ2-1 TRBV27 - TGTGCCAGCAGTTTAACCGGGGGCCCCTACAATGAGCAGTTCTTC CASSLTGGPYNEQFF
16 - TRBJ2-6 TRBV5-1 - TGCGCCAGCAGCGGGACGAGCACCTCTGGGGCCAACGTCCTGACTTTC CASSGTSTSGANVLTF
15 few TRBJ2-1 TRBV9 TRBD1 TGTGCCAGCAGCGCCGGGACAGGGGGCACGAATGAGCAGTTCTTC CASSAGTGGTNEQFF
15 many TRBJ1-4 TRBV2 - TGTGCCAGCAGTGAATTAGGCCAGAGGGGCGAAAAACTGTTTTTT CASSELGQRGEKLFF
17 few TRBJ1-1 TRBV20-1 - TGCAGTGCGATGGGGTTTAATTTTCTGGTTAGCGGCACTGAAGCTTTCTTT CSAMGFNFLVSGTEAFF
14 - TRBJ2-5 TRBV12-5 TRBD2 TGTGCTAGTGGTTTAGCGGGGGGGCCAGAGACCCAGTACTTC CASGLAGGPETQYF
14 many TRBJ2-1 TRBV7-2 - TGTGCCAGCAGCTTAACCGGGGGGCCGAATGAGCAGTTCTTC CASSLTGGPNEQFF
14 - TRBJ1-6 TRBV6-5 TRBD1 TGTGCCAGCAGTTCGGGGACAGTCCTTTCGGCCCTCCACTTT CASSSGTVLSALHF
16 - TRBJ1-5 TRBV19 - TGTGCCAGTAGCTCGCGGGGGGGGGGATTCAATCAGCCCCAGCATTTT CASSSRGGGFNQPQHF
15 few TRBJ2-3 TRBV10-3 - TGTGCCATCAGTGAAAGGGGCCCTAGCACAGATACGCAGTATTTT CAISERGPSTDTQYF
15 - TRBJ2-3 TRBV4-1 TRBD2 TGCGCCAGCGGATCACGGGGGGTGGGCACAGATACGCAGTATTTT CASGSRGVGTDTQYF
15 many TRBJ1-2 TRBV27 TRBD1 TGTGCCAGCAGTTTATCGTCGGACAGGGTTGCTGGCTACACCTTC CASSLSSDRVAGYTF
17 few TRBJ2-7 TRBV27 - TGTGCCAGCAGTTTATCCCGCCTCGGAGGAACCCTCTACGAGCAGTACTTC CASSLSRLGGTLYEQYF
13 few TRBJ2-1 TRBV19 - TGTGCCAGTAGTCCCTCTCTCTCCAATGAGCAGTTCTTC CASSPSLSNEQFF
13 - TRBJ2-7 TRBV28 - TGTGCCAGCAGTTTATCGAGGACCAACGAGCAGTACTTC CASSLSRTNEQYF
14 - TRBJ1-3 TRBV19 - TGTGCCAGTACCAACAGAGCCTCTGGAAACACCATATATTTT CASTNRASGNTIYF
15 many TRBJ2-5 TRBV3-1 - TGTGCCAGCAGCCAAGAACCGGGACCGTCGGAGACCCAGTACTTC CASSQEPGPSETQYF
15 - TRBJ1-5 TRBV12-3/TRBV12-4 - TGTGCCAGCAGCGGAATGGGGCCCAGGGGTCAGCCCCAGCATTTT CASSGMGPRGQPQHF
16 - TRBJ2-2 TRBV6-5 - TGTGCCAGCATATTACTCGGGGGTCCCAACACCGGGGAGCTGTTTTTT CASILLGGPNTGELFF
17 many TRBJ1-5 TRBV11-2 TRBD1 TGTGCCAGCAGCTTGGGCCAGGGACAGGGGGCCGTTCAGCCCCAGCATTTT CASSLGQGQGAVQPQHF
18 few TRBJ1-6 TRBV20-1 TRBD1 TGCAGTGCTAGGGAATTAGGGACAGGGAAAGTTAGAGGCTCACCCCTCCACTTT CSARELGTGKVRGSPLHF
14 many TRBJ1-3 TRBV5-1 - TGCGCCAGCAGCCCGGATGTCTCTGGAAACACCATATATTTT CASSPDVSGNTIYF
12 many TRBJ1-3 TRBV3-1 - TGTGCCAGCAGCAGGACAGTAAACACCATATATTTT CASSRTVNTIYF
13 once TRBJ2-5 TRBV19 TRBD2 TGTGCCAGTAGTCGGGACTATTCGGAGACCCAGTACTTC CASSRDYSETQYF